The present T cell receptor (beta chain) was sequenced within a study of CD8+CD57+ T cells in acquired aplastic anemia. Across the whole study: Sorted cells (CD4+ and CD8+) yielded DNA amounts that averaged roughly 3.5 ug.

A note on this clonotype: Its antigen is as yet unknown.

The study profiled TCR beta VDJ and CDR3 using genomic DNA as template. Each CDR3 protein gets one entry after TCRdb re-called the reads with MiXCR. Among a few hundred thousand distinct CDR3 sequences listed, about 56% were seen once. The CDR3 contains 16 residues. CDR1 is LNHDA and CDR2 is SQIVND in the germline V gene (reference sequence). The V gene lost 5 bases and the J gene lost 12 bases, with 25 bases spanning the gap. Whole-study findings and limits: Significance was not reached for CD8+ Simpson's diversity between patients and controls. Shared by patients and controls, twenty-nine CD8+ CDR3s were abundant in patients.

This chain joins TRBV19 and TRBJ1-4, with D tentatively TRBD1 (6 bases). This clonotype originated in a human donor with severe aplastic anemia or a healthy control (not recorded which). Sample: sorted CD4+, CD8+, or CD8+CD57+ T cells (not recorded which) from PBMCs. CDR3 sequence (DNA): TGTGCCAGTAGTGAGTCCGGGACACTACATATGAACCAACTGTTTTTT. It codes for CASSESGTLHMNQLFF.